A single T cell receptor (beta chain) is shown here with its context. The cohort comprised adults aged 18 to 89 years residing in approximately 22 US areas. This sample stems from a study of blood T cell repertoires in COVID-19. The protocol was immunoSEQ multiplex PCR, while the TCRdb copy is restricted to in-frame clones and leaves out a portion. This sample has roughly 200,000 clones, with about 87% found just once. V shed 3 bases and J shed 9 bases, with 18 bases lying between them. Germline CDR1 is GTSNPN and CDR2 is SVGIG (reference sequence). The CDR3 sequence is 15 residues long. The TCR sequence derives from a young man who had recovered from COVID-19. J is TRBJ1-6 and V is TRBV30, with a tentative D call TRBD1 (5 bases). The source material was PBMCs or T cells enriched from blood (not recorded which). The CDR3 loop reads CAWRSKGAQGSPLHF. CDR3 nucleotide sequence: TGTGCCTGGAGGAGCAAAGGCGCGCAGGGTTCACCCCTCCACTTT. The full variable domain, with the rest looked up from reference TRBV30 and TRBJ1-6, is SQTIHQWPATLVQPVGSPLSLECTVEGTSNPNLYWYRQAAGRGLQLLFYSVGIGQISSEVPQNLSASRPQDRQFILSSKKLLLSDSGFYLCAWRSKGAQGSPLHFGNGTRLTVT.